The source of this TCR beta chain is a study of T cell changes during pregnancy in multiple sclerosis (dated by TCRdb to the late 2010s). In the study overall: The study examined how the T cell repertoire changed over the course of pregnancy in women with multiple sclerosis.

The CDR3 runs 15 residues from the cysteine to the phenylalanine. Only the CDR3 portion is preserved as DNA: 45 bases, with reading frame beginning at the first base. Via the germline V gene, CDR1 is SGDLS and CDR2 YYNGEE. Trimming takes 0 bases off V and 7 bases off J; junction bases not matched to a gene: 6. Comments on this clone: The antigen it binds to is not known. No base qualities exist here, and no much larger clone lies one base off it.

Library prep was done by the immunoSEQ multiplex PCR assay. What TCRdb holds here is the immuneACCESS table cut down to in-frame rearrangements. Part of the clones is not present; checked against another copy, under half of the missing clones reflect an unresolved V gene, and the others are unexplained. In all, the sample holds tens of thousands of clones, and around 90% of those were seen once. Clones ranked in the top ten supply just under 2% of the sample. This sequence originates from a female donor with multiple sclerosis, enrolled in a pregnancy study. The sequence joins TRBV9 to TRBJ1-4; 7 central nucleotides agree with TRBD1. This sample comprised peripheral blood, obtained in the second trimester of pregnancy. The CDR3 loop reads CASSVGGTATEKLFF. The sequence in DNA is TGTGCCAGCAGCGTAGGGGGGACAGCTACTGAAAAACTGTTTTTT.